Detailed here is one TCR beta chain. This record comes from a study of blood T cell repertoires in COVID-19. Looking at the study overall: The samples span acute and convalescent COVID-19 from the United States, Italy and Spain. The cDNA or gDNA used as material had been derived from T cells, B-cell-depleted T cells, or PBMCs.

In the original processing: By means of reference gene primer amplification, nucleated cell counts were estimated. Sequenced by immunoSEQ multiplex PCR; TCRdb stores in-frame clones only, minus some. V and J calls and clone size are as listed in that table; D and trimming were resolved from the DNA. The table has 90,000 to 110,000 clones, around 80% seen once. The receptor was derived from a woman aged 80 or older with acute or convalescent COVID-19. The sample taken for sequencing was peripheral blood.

CDR3 in amino acids: CASSQGTSGRGNEQYV. The CDR3 DNA reads as TGTGCCAGCAGCCAGGGGACTAGCGGGAGGGGCAACGAGCAGTACGTC. The chain uses TRBV3-1 (or the pseudogene TRBV3-2) and TRBJ2-7; TRBD2 aligns across 16 bases. Trimming removed 3 bases from V and 5 bases from J; junction bases left unmatched: 4. Germline V gene sequence: CDR1 LGHDT, CDR2 YNNKEL (reference sequence). This CDR3 is built from 16 residues.